One sample yielded the 16 T cell receptor beta chains listed below, sequenced in a study of T-cell memory formation after mild COVID-19. TCRdb called the 5' RACE reads again in MiXCR, with one record for every CDR3 protein. The table has under 700,000 distinct CDR3 sequences, around 21% seen once. The source material was PBMCs or a T cell subset sorted from them (not recorded which). The receptors come from an adult woman who had mild COVID-19 (a few samples of this study predate the infection). Cell type and time point are not known.

This clonotype was detected ten times or more. This chain joins TRBV6-5 and TRBJ2-1, with 7 bases aligning to TRBD2. The CDR3 is 17 residues long. V dropped 6 bases and J dropped 6; count of bases not matched to a gene: 17. Germline V CDR1 and CDR2: MNHEY, SVGAGI. The CDR3 DNA reads as TGTGCCAGCAGACCCTTCAGTCACAGGTGGGAGGGCAATGAGCAGTTCTTC. Its translation is CASRPFSHRWEGNEQFF.

This rearrangement joins TRBV18 to TRBJ1-4; D not resolved. The CDR3 contains 14 residues. Per the germline V gene, CDR1 is KGHSH and CDR2 is LQKENI. V lost 4 bases, J lost 0 bases, and 6 bases lay in between. CDR3 sequence reads: CASSLSSTNEKLFF. The DNA of the CDR3 is TGTGCCAGCTCACTGTCATCAACTAATGAAAAACTGTTTTTT.

This clonotype occurred a few times. This chain links TRBV7-2 with TRBJ2-1; D is undetermined. V gave up 5 bases and J gave up 5 bases, with 10 bases separating them. Germline CDR1 is SGHTA and CDR2 is FQGNSA. The CDR3 has 13 residues. The DNA of the CDR3 is TGTGCCAGCAGCGCGTATATCGACAATGAGCAGTTCTTC. It is translated as CASSAYIDNEQFF.

The rearrangement links TRBV5-5 to TRBJ1-2, with TRBD1 matching over 8 bases. V lost 3 bases to trimming and J lost 5 bases; unmatched junction nucleotides: 9. Germline loops: CDR1 SGHKS, CDR2 YYEKEE (reference sequence). The CDR3 length is 15 residues. The CDR3: CASSSGQVLGYGYTF. CDR3 nucleotide sequence: TGTGCCAGCAGCTCGGGACAGGTCCTAGGGTATGGCTACACCTTC.

This clonotype was found once. V is TRBV20-1 and J is TRBJ1-3; 8 nucleotides align to TRBD1. The CDR3 has 15 residues. Per germline, CDR1 DFQATT and CDR2 SNEGSKA (reference sequence). The ends lost 3 bases at V and 0 bases at J; junction bases unmatched: 4. In DNA form, the CDR3 reads TGCAGTGCTAGGGCAGGGGGCCTCTCTGGAAACACCATATATTTT. Residues: CSARAGGLSGNTIYF.

The genes are TRBV18 and TRBJ2-7, with 9 bases identical to TRBD1. J was trimmed by 3 bases and V by 7 bases; bases with no gene match: 7. The CDR3 loop spans 14 amino acids. Germline V gene lookup returns CDR1 KGHSH and CDR2 LQKENI. CDR3 in amino acids: CASCSGTGYYEQYF. As DNA, the CDR3 is TGTGCCAGCTGCTCCGGGACAGGGTACTACGAGCAGTACTTC.

This sequence joins TRBV5-1 and TRBJ2-7, with TRBD1 matching over 10 bases. Trimming at V came to 4 bases and at J to 1 base, leaving 14 bases not matched to a gene. This CDR3 is 18 amino acids long. Germline lookup yields CDR1 SGHRS and CDR2 YFSETQ. CDR3 in amino acids: CASSLIPLGQGLSYEQYF. The CDR3 nucleotides read TGCGCCAGCAGCCTCATTCCCTTGGGACAGGGGCTTTCCTACGAGCAGTACTTC.

This clonotype occurred a few times. This sequence joins TRBV15 and TRBJ1-1; possibly TRBD1 for D (6 bases). V was trimmed by 0 bases and J by 4 bases, leaving 15 bases between them. Germline CDR1 reads LNHNV; CDR2 reads YYDKDF (reference sequence). This CDR3 comprises 16 residues. The CDR3 spells CATSRDRVTGLTEAFF. In nucleotides, the CDR3 is TGTGCCACCAGCAGAGATAGGGTAACAGGGCTCACTGAAGCTTTCTTT.

In its sample, this clonotype was seen a few times. The rearrangement uses TRBV5-1 and TRBJ1-1, with TRBD1 matching over 8 bases. This CDR3 has 17 residues. After removal of 0 bases from V and 1 base from J, the junction contained 8 bases not matched to a gene. Germline loops: CDR1 SGHRS, CDR2 YFSETQ. CDR3 coding DNA: TGCGCCAGCAGCTTGGGTTCAGGGGGCCGGAGGAACACTGAAGCTTTCTTT. It encodes CASSLGSGGRRNTEAFF.

The chain has TRBV5-1 and TRBJ1-2; D possibly corresponds to TRBD1 (6 bases). The length of the CDR3 is 15 residues. CDR1 and CDR2 (germline): SGHRS, YFSETQ. V was trimmed by 5 bases and J by 8 bases, leaving 22 bases between them. CDR3 sequence reads: CASRPNREPRRGYTF. CDR3 DNA sequence: TGCGCCAGCAGACCGAACAGGGAACCTAGGAGAGGCTACACCTTC.

This clonotype was counted a few times. V and J are TRBV20-1 and TRBJ1-2; 9 bases map to TRBD1. Per germline, CDR1 DFQATT and CDR2 SNEGSKA (reference sequence). This CDR3 spans 15 amino acids. V was pared by 2 bases and J by 7 bases, with 11 bases of the junction left unmatched. DNA of the CDR3: TGCAGTGCTAGATTTCCGGGGACAGGGAGTGGTGGCTACACCTTC. Translated: CSARFPGTGSGGYTF.

The chain joins TRBV7-9 to TRBJ2-3; 14 bases map to TRBD2. With V trimmed by 5 bases and J by 4 bases, 8 bases remained unmatched. This CDR3 comprises 17 residues. Germline CDR1 is SEHNR and CDR2 is FQNEAQ (reference sequence). CDR3 bases: TGTGCCAGCAGCCCGGGACTAGCGGGGGCGCGGGCAGATACGCAGTATTTT. Protein: CASSPGLAGARADTQYF. Full variable domain (rest looked up from reference TRBV7-9 and TRBJ2-3): DTGVSQNPRHKITKRGQNVTFRCDPISEHNRLYWYRQTLGQGPEFLTYFQNEAQLEKSRLLSDRFSAERPKGSFSTLEIQRTEQGDSAMYLCASSPGLAGARADTQYFGPGTRLTVL.

This clonotype appeared a few times. The rearrangement uses TRBV6-1 and TRBJ2-2; 8 nucleotides align to TRBD1. Germline CDR1 MNHNS, CDR2 SASEGT. Trimming at V came to 10 bases and at J to 5 bases, leaving 9 bases not matched to a gene. The CDR3 has 14 residues. The CDR3 sequence is CATDKTGETGELFF. In DNA, the CDR3 is TGTGCCACCGATAAGACAGGGGAGACCGGGGAGCTGTTTTTT.

Concerning this clonotype itself: Germline is not matched at one junction end, which may reflect a read error. This chain links TRBV5-1 with TRBJ2-2, with 8 positions matching TRBD2. Per germline, CDR1 SGHRS and CDR2 YFSETQ. CDR3 length: 15 amino acids. DNA for the CDR3: TGCGCCAGCAGCTTTAGCGGGGCCACAACCGGGGAGCTGTCTTTT. It encodes CASSFSGATTGELSF.

This chain connects TRBV4-3 to TRBJ2-2; D might be TRBD1 (5 bases). V was clipped by 0 bases and J by 5 bases, with 16 bases between them. The CDR3 spans 17 residues. From germline, CDR1 is LGHNA and CDR2 YSLEER. CDR3 in amino acids: CASSQDNRRLQTGELFF. The CDR3 region has the DNA TGCGCCAGCAGCCAAGATAACAGGAGATTACAGACCGGGGAGCTGTTTTTT.

The gene calls are TRBV2 and TRBJ1-2; D ambiguous. The CDR3 extends over 14 amino acids. Trimming pared 5 bases from V and 0 bases from J, leaving 10 bases between. Germline CDR1 is SNHLY and CDR2 is FYNNEI. CDR3 protein: CASSPTVTNYGYTF. CDR3 bases: TGTGCCAGCAGTCCGACGGTGACTAACTATGGCTACACCTTC.